Sequencing of this TCR beta chain was carried out in a study of technical replicates of blood from a handful of donors. This CDR3 contains 13 residues. Germline CDR1 is SEHNR and CDR2 is FQNEAQ (reference sequence). Losses at the gene ends were 9 bases for V and 7 bases for J; bases not matched to a gene: 12. In this sample, this clone turned up once. Profiling relied on immunoSEQ multiplex PCR, and the TCRdb table lists in-frame clones only, not all of them. Here the sample spans fewer than 85,000 clones, roughly 94% being singletons. Material: T cells isolated from PBMCs. The genes are TRBV7-9 and TRBJ2-7; 7 bases line up with TRBD1. The TCR was taken from a human donor in good health. The CDR3 protein is CASGTAQPGEQYF. The CDR3 coding sequence is TGTGCCAGTGGGACAGCCCAACCGGGGGAGCAGTACTTC.